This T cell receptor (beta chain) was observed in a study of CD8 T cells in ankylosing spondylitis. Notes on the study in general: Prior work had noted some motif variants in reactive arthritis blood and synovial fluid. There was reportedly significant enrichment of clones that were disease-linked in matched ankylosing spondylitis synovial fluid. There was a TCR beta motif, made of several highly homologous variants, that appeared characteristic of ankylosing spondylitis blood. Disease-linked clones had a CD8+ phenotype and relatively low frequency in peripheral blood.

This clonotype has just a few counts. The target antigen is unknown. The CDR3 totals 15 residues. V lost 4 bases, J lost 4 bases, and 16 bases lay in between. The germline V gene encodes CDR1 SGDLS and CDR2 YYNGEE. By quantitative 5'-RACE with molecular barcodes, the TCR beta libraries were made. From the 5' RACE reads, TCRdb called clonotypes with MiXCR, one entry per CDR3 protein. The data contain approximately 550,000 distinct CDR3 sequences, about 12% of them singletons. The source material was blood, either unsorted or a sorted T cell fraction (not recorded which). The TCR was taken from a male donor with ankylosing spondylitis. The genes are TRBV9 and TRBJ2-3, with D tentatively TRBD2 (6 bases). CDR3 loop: CASSPTDYPSDTQYF. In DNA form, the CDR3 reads TGTGCCAGCAGCCCAACGGACTACCCGTCAGATACGCAGTATTTT.